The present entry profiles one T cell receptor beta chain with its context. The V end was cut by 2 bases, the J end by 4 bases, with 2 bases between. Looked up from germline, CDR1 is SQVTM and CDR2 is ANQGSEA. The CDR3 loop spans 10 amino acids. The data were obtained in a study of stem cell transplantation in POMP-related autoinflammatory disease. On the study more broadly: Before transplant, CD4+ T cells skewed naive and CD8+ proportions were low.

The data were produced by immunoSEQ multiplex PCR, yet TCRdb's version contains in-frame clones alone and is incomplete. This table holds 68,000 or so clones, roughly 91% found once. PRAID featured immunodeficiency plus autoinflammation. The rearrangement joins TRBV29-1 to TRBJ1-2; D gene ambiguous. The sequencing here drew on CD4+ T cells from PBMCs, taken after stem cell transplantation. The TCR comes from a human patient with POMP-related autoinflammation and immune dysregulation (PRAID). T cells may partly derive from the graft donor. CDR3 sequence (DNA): TGCAGCGTTGAACCCTATGGCTACACCTTC. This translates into CSVEPYGYTF.